The 6 T cell receptor beta chains below come from one sample, sequenced in a study of somatic mutations in cytotoxic T cells in rheumatoid arthritis. The table came from immunoSEQ multiplex PCR; TCRdb's copy has only in-frame clones and leaves some out. The sample includes roughly 25,000 clones, under 75% seen only once; the top ten take roughly 8.9%. Sequencing used CD8+ T cells sorted from blood. These receptors were obtained from a woman under 30 in good health.

This clone was observed a few times. The genes are TRBV2 and TRBJ2-7; tentative D call: TRBD2 (6 bases). V was clipped by 6 bases and J by 3 bases, with 12 bases between them. Germline V gives CDR1 SNHLY, CDR2 FYNNEI. The CDR3 is 13 residues long. In DNA, the CDR3 is TGTGCCAGCAGGGATGCGGGGCTCTACGAGCAGTACGTC. Protein: CASRDAGLYEQYV.

CDR3 in DNA: TGTGCCAGCAGTTTACCGGACACCGATGGCTACACCTTC. This translates into CASSLPDTDGYTF. The chain has TRBV6-5 and TRBJ1-2, with D perhaps matching TRBD1 (5 bases). The CDR3 spans 13 residues. V gave up 4 bases and J gave up 6 bases, with 12 bases separating them. The germline V gene has CDR1 MNHEY and CDR2 SVGAGI.

The chain has TRBV29-1 and TRBJ1-1, with TRBD1 matching 8 bases. Trimming at V came to 6 bases and at J to 7 bases, leaving 4 bases not matched to a gene. The germline gives CDR1 SQVTM, CDR2 ANQGSEA. The CDR3 runs 11 residues. The CDR3 coding sequence is TGCAGCGTACACAGGGGGGGTGAAGCTTTCTTT. Its translation: CSVHRGGEAFF.

This clone was seen a few times. V usage is TRBV2 and J usage is TRBJ1-1; no clear D. CDR3 size: 12 residues. Germline V CDR1 and CDR2: SNHLY, FYNNEI. V was trimmed by 2 bases and J by 7 bases, leaving 8 bases between them. The CDR3 sequence is CASSEYYHEAFF. The CDR3 bases are TGTGCCAGCAGTGAATACTACCATGAAGCTTTCTTT.

This chain joins TRBV6-1 and TRBJ2-7; 8 bases match TRBD1. This CDR3 has 15 amino acids. With V trimmed by 3 bases and J by 3 bases, 7 bases remained unmatched. Germline values: CDR1 MNHNS, CDR2 SASEGT. The chain's CDR3 is CASSDGQGSLYEQYF. As DNA, the CDR3 is TGTGCCAGCAGTGATGGACAGGGCTCACTCTACGAGCAGTACTTC.

The chain combines TRBV5-1 with TRBJ2-7, with D maybe TRBD1 (6 bases). Germline values: CDR1 SGHRS, CDR2 YFSETQ. V gave up 5 bases and J gave up 2 bases, with 17 bases separating them. The CDR3 spans 15 residues. The CDR3 here is CASRTPGTTTYEQYF. CDR3 coding DNA: TGCGCCAGCAGAACTCCCGGGACAACAACCTACGAGCAGTACTTC.